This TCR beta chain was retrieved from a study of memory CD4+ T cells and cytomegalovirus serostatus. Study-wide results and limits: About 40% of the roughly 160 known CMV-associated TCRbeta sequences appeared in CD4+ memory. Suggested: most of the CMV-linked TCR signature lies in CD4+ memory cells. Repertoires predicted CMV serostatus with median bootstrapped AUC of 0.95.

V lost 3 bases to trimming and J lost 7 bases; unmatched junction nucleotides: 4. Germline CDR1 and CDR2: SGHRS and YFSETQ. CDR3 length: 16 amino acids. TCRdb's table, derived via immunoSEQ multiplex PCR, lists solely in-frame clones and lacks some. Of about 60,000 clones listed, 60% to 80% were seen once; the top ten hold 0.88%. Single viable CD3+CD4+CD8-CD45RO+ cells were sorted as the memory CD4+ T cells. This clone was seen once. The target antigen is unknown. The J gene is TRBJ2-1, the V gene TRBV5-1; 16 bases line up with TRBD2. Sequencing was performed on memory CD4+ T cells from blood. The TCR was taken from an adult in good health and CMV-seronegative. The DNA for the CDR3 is TGCGCCAGCAGCTCTGGGACTAGCGGGAGGGCAAATGAGCAGTTCTTC. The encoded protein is CASSSGTSGRANEQFF. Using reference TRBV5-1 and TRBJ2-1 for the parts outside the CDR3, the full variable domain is KAGVTQTPRYLIKTRGQQVTLSCSPISGHRSVSWYQQTPGQGLQFLFEYFSETQRNKGNFPGRFSGRQFSNSRSEMNVSTLELGDSALYLCASSSGTSGRANEQFFGPGTRLTVL.